The subject of this entry is one TCR beta chain. Its antigen is currently unknown. The sample originates from a study of cytomegalovirus exposure and HLA in healthy donors. Study conclusions and caveats: TCR association rates varied by HLA locus in a later analysis, with DRB1 highest and HLA-C lowest.

The study ran its PCR with 60 Vbeta and 13 Jbeta primers. Here immunoSEQ multiplex PCR was the method, and the copy in TCRdb shows in-frame clones only, minus some. Seen here are approximately 140,000 clones, roughly four fifths observed once, and the top ten hold about 2.3%. The CDR3 runs 15 residues. Germline loops: CDR1 MNHNS, CDR2 SASEGT. Between the trimmed V and J ends, which lost 2 bases and 5 bases, there was a span of 16 bases. The receptor was isolated from a male donor in good health and CMV-seronegative. The specimen sequenced was PBMCs. The gene calls are TRBV6-1 and TRBJ2-7; TRBD1 is a possible D gene (6 bases). Here the CDR3 DNA reads TGTGCCAGCAGTGAATGGGGAGTGGGGGCCAACGAGCAGTACTTC. Its translation: CASSEWGVGANEQYF.